This T cell receptor beta chain was profiled in a study of T cells after yellow fever vaccination. Study background: In the case of low-cell-number fractions, SMART-Seq v4 Ultra Low Input was used for preparation. General study results and limits: Abundant clonotypes from the bulk population could get into FACS-sorted repertoires as contaminants.

V lost 5 bases to trimming and J lost 5 bases, with 12 bases between them. Germline V CDR1 and CDR2: SGHTA, FQGNSA. The CDR3 runs 13 residues. TCR cDNA, made by 5'RACE template switching, carried an added universal primer site and UMIs. TCRdb re-called the 5' RACE reads with MiXCR, one entry per CDR3 protein. The sample includes around 360,000 distinct CDR3 sequences, 11% of them seen just once. This clonotype has only a few counts. No antigen is known for it. The TCR originated in a man aged 18 to 30 who received the YFV17D yellow fever vaccine. The sample consisted of PBMCs, taken on the day of the first yellow fever vaccination. The rearrangement uses TRBV7-2 and TRBJ1-1; D not certain. CDR3 region: CASSKNSGTEAFF. The CDR3 DNA follows: TGTGCCAGCAGCAAAAACTCCGGGACTGAAGCTTTCTTT.